These 29 T cell receptor beta chains originate from one sample sequenced in a study of cytomegalovirus exposure and HLA in healthy donors. PCR employed 60 Vbeta and 13 Jbeta primers. Generated by immunoSEQ multiplex PCR, the TCRdb table keeps only in-frame clones and is missing some. The sample lists approximately 150,000 clones, around 79% occurring once. Specimen: PBMCs. These receptors came from a male donor in good health and CMV-seronegative.

This sequence joins TRBV6-1 and TRBJ1-6, with 12 nucleotides matching TRBD1. This CDR3 is built from 15 residues. CDR1 is MNHNS, CDR2 SASEGT, per germline. The ends lost 6 bases at V and 8 bases at J; junction bases unmatched: 5. The chain's CDR3 is CASRPGQGAHSPLHF. CDR3 DNA: TGTGCCAGCAGACCGGGACAGGGGGCTCATTCACCCCTCCACTTT.

This clone is a singleton in its sample. The chain has TRBV9 and TRBJ2-1; 11 bases line up with TRBD2. The CDR3 loop spans 15 amino acids. V dropped 2 bases and J dropped 5; count of bases not matched to a gene: 3. From germline, CDR1 is SGDLS and CDR2 YYNGEE. This chain's CDR3 is CASSVSGGAHNEQFF. In DNA, the CDR3 is TGTGCCAGCAGCGTTAGCGGGGGGGCCCACAATGAGCAGTTCTTC.

The V and J genes are TRBV5-1 and TRBJ1-3; TRBD1 is a possible D gene (6 bases). The CDR3 consists of 14 residues. V was shortened by 5 bases and J by 0 bases, with 9 bases between the two germline ends. CDR1 is SGHRS, CDR2 YFSETQ, per germline. This CDR3 is CASREQGSGNTIYF. CDR3 DNA sequence: TGCGCCAGCAGAGAACAGGGCTCTGGAAACACCATATATTTT.

The chain has TRBV7-2 and TRBJ1-1, with 8 bases identical to TRBD1. CDR3 length equals 13 residues. Germline lookup yields CDR1 SGHTA and CDR2 FQGNSA. Losses at the gene ends were 3 bases for V and 7 bases for J; bases not matched to a gene: 4. The CDR3 here is CASSFQQGVEAFF. The CDR3 coding sequence is TGTGCCAGCAGCTTTCAACAGGGGGTTGAAGCTTTCTTT. Based on the CDR3 plus reference TRBV7-2 and TRBJ1-1, the full variable domain is GAGVSQSPSNKVTEKGKDVELRCDPISGHTALYWYRQSLGQGLEFLIYFQGNSAPDKSGLPSDRFSAERTGGSVSTLTIQRTQQEDSAVYLCASSFQQGVEAFFGQGTRLTVV.

The chain joins TRBV5-8 to TRBJ2-7; TRBD2 agrees at 9 bases. Germline V lookup: CDR1 SGHTS, CDR2 YDEGEE. This CDR3 is built from 14 residues. The V segment lost 5 bases and the J segment 4 bases; nucleotides outside the gene matches: 7. CDR3 DNA sequence: TGTGCCAGCAGTTTAGCGGGAGTCCCTTACGAGCAGTACTTC. Translated, it gives CASSLAGVPYEQYF.

The chain recombines TRBV5-4 with TRBJ2-3; D remains unclear. Trimming took 4 bases from V and 0 from J, leaving 9 bases between them. CDR3 length: 14 amino acids. Germline CDR1 is SGHNT and CDR2 is YYREEE (reference sequence). The CDR3 region is CASSLIRSTDTQYF. Here the CDR3 DNA reads TGTGCCAGCAGCCTAATTCGGAGCACAGATACGCAGTATTTT. Variable domain in full (rest from reference TRBV5-4 and TRBJ2-3): ETGVTQSPTHLIKTRGQQVTLRCSSQSGHNTVSWYQQALGQGPQFIFQYYREEENGRGNFPPRFSGLQFPNYSSELNVNALELDDSALYLCASSLIRSTDTQYFGPGTRLTVL.

This chain joins TRBV4-1 and TRBJ1-4; D is possibly TRBD1 (5 bases). This CDR3 region has 18 residues. The germline V gene has CDR1 MGHRA and CDR2 YSYEKL. Trimming cost V 5 bases and J 0 bases, with 19 bases left between them. CDR3 nucleotides: TGCGCCAGCAGCGCCCGAGGACCCGACAGTCCAACTAATGAAAAACTGTTTTTT. Amino acids: CASSARGPDSPTNEKLFF.

The chain combines TRBV6-1 with TRBJ1-2; TRBD1 agrees at 8 bases. The CDR3 spans 13 residues. Germline CDR1 reads MNHNS; CDR2 reads SASEGT. The ends lost 8 bases at V and 4 bases at J; junction bases unmatched: 6. The CDR3 bases are TGTGCCAGCCGGACAGGGCAGAGCTATGGCTACACCTTC. This sequence encodes CASRTGQSYGYTF.

The V gene is TRBV27, the J gene TRBJ2-1, with 13 positions matching TRBD2. Trimming cost V 7 bases and J 2 bases; bases outside gene matches: 11. The CDR3 sequence is 18 residues long. Germline-derived CDR1 and CDR2 are MNHEY and SMNVEV (reference sequence). The CDR3 bases are TGTGCCAGCAAGGGACCGGGACTAGCGGGAAGGGCCTACAATGAGCAGTTCTTC. This sequence encodes CASKGPGLAGRAYNEQFF.

The chain links TRBV7-9 to TRBJ1-3, with a tentative D call TRBD1 (6 bases). The CDR3 runs to 15 residues. Trimming shortened V by 5 bases and J by 0 bases, and 11 bases separated the two germline ends. The germline gives CDR1 SEHNR, CDR2 FQNEAQ (reference sequence). The CDR3 here is CASSPDSLSGNTIYF. Written as DNA, the CDR3 is TGTGCCAGCAGCCCGGACAGCCTCTCTGGAAACACCATATATTTT. The full variable domain, its missing parts supplied by reference TRBV7-9 and TRBJ1-3, is DTGVSQNPRHKITKRGQNVTFRCDPISEHNRLYWYRQTLGQGPEFLTYFQNEAQLEKSRLLSDRFSAERPKGSFSTLEIQRTEQGDSAMYLCASSPDSLSGNTIYFGEGSWLTVV.

With regard to this clone: The junction differs from germline at one of its ends, possibly a read error. V is TRBV7-3 and J is TRBJ1-2; TRBD1 aligns across 9 bases. The CDR3 runs to 18 residues. From germline, CDR1 is SGHTA and CDR2 FQGTGA. This chain's CDR3 is CSSSTTPTPGQGRGGYTF. CDR3 nucleotide sequence: TGTTCCAGCAGCACAACCCCTACTCCGGGACAGGGTCGTGGAGGCTACACCTTC. Based on the CDR3 plus reference TRBV7-3 and TRBJ1-2, the full variable domain is GAGVSQTPSNKVTEKGKYVELRCDPISGHTALYWYRQSLGQGPEFLIYFQGTGAADDSGLPNDRFFAVRPEGSVSTLKIQRTERGDSAVYLCSSSTTPTPGQGRGGYTFGSGTRLTVV.

The chain carries TRBV5-1 and TRBJ2-1; a possible D gene is TRBD2 (6 bases). The germline V gene has CDR1 SGHRS and CDR2 YFSETQ. This CDR3 spans 14 amino acids. The V end was cut by 3 bases, the J end by 3 bases, with 10 bases between. The CDR3 loop is CASSSGLLYNEQFF. CDR3 DNA: TGCGCCAGCAGCTCGGGACTCCTCTACAATGAGCAGTTCTTC.

The chain uses TRBV7-6 and TRBJ2-5; 9 bases match TRBD2. V was clipped by 1 base and J by 6 bases; unmatched bases: 6. Germline CDR1 and CDR2: SGHVS and FNYEAQ. The CDR3 is made up of 15 amino acids. The CDR3 sequence is CASSLEAGGPKTQYF. The CDR3 bases are TGTGCCAGCAGCTTAGAGGCGGGAGGGCCAAAGACCCAGTACTTC.

CDR3: CASSLEGGGLGNTIYF. The CDR3 DNA sequence: TGTGCCAGCAGCTTAGAGGGGGGGGGCCTCGGAAACACCATATATTTT. V and J are TRBV7-2 and TRBJ1-3; D possibly corresponds to TRBD1 (6 bases). V was trimmed by 1 base and J by 4 bases, leaving 14 bases between them. The CDR3 length is 16 residues. Germline V lookup: CDR1 SGHTA, CDR2 FQGNSA.

V and J are TRBV5-8 and TRBJ1-1, with a weak D call TRBD1 (6 bases). Trimming cost V 7 bases and J 0 bases, with 22 bases left between them. CDR1 SGHTS and CDR2 YDEGEE come from the germline V gene. The CDR3 spans 17 residues. CDR3 coding DNA: TGTGCCAGCCTGAGGGTGGCAGGGGCTTCAATGAACACTGAAGCTTTCTTT. It is translated as CASLRVAGASMNTEAFF.

A word on this clone: The junction and the germline gene differ at one end; a read error may be behind it. This rearrangement joins TRBV5-5 to TRBJ2-1; weak D call: TRBD2 (6 bases). The CDR3 loop spans 11 amino acids. Germline CDR1 and CDR2: SGHKS and YYEKEE (reference sequence). As DNA, the CDR3 is TGTGCCGGCAGCTCTCGGGAGCAGCAGTTCTTC. Translation: CAGSSREQQFF.

J is TRBJ1-5 and V is TRBV5-6, with 10 bases aligning to TRBD1. The CDR3 is made up of 15 amino acids. The ends lost 4 bases at V and 4 bases at J; junction bases unmatched: 5. CDR1 and CDR2 from the germline V gene are SGHDT and YYEEEE. The CDR3 sequence is CASSQGQGWNQPQHF. The DNA of the CDR3 is TGTGCCAGCAGCCAGGGACAGGGGTGGAATCAGCCCCAGCATTTT.

The table lists this clone with a few counts. This chain links TRBV9 with TRBJ2-7; no clear D gene. With 0 bases removed from V and 0 bases from J, the gap between germline ends came to 10 bases. In germline, CDR1 is SGDLS, CDR2 YYNGEE. CDR3 length: 15 amino acids. CDR3: CASSVVPEPSYEQYF. DNA for the CDR3: TGTGCCAGCAGCGTAGTACCCGAGCCCTCCTACGAGCAGTACTTC.

This rearrangement joins TRBV19 to TRBJ2-1, with 15 bases that match TRBD2. Germline CDR1 LNHDA, CDR2 SQIVND (reference sequence). The CDR3 spans 19 residues. V was pared by 5 bases and J by 0 bases, with 8 bases of the junction left unmatched. Written as DNA, the CDR3 is TGTGCCAGTAGTCCCGGGACTAGCGGGAGGCCGAGCTCCTACAATGAGCAGTTCTTC. Its translation: CASSPGTSGRPSSYNEQFF. The whole variable domain, filled in from reference TRBV19 and TRBJ2-1, reads DGGITQSPKYLFRKEGQNVTLSCEQNLNHDAMYWYRQDPGQGLRLIYYSQIVNDFQKGDIAEGYSVSREKKESFPLTVTSAQKNPTAFYLCASSPGTSGRPSSYNEQFFGPGTRLTVL.

This rearrangement joins TRBV29-1 to TRBJ1-5, with D maybe TRBD1 (5 bases). In germline, CDR1 is SQVTM, CDR2 ANQGSEA. Trimming stripped 2 bases from V and 1 base from J, with 9 bases between. CDR3 length: 14 residues. The CDR3, as DNA: TGCAGCGTTGAAAGGGGCCTCAGCAATCAGCCCCAGCATTTT. It specifies CSVERGLSNQPQHF.

The chain combines TRBV9 with TRBJ2-5; 9 nucleotides line up with TRBD2. The V gene end was trimmed by 3 bases and the J gene end by 4 bases; junction bases not matched to a gene: 4. The CDR3 is 14 amino acids. CDR1 and CDR2 (germline): SGDLS, YYNGEE. CDR3 in DNA: TGTGCCAGCAGCGCGCGGGGGGGCGGAGAGACCCAGTACTTC. As protein: CASSARGGGETQYF.

The chain joins TRBV4-1 to TRBJ2-2, with a weak D call TRBD1 (5 bases). Looked up from germline, CDR1 is MGHRA and CDR2 is YSYEKL. This CDR3 spans 16 amino acids. V gave up 1 base and J gave up 3 bases, with 12 bases separating them. Written as DNA, the CDR3 is TGCGCCAGCAGCCAAGTTCCTGGGGCCCACACCGGGGAGCTGTTTTTT. Its translation: CASSQVPGAHTGELFF.

The rearrangement uses TRBV7-7 and TRBJ1-1, with unresolved D. CDR1 SSHAT and CDR2 FNYEAQ come from the germline V gene (reference sequence). The ends were cut back, 1 base at V and 5 bases at J, with 8 bases in the middle. The CDR3 runs 13 residues. CDR3 coding DNA: TGTGCCAGCAGCTTAGAGCCTTGGACTGAAGCTTTCTTT. Translated: CASSLEPWTEAFF.

The V call is TRBV5-1, the J call TRBJ2-2; 10 bases are a match to TRBD1. Germline-derived CDR1 and CDR2 are SGHRS and YFSETQ. J was trimmed by 6 bases and V by 2 bases; bases with no gene match: 7. There are 16 residues in the CDR3. The DNA for the CDR3 is TGCGCCAGCAGCTTCCCCGGGACAGGGGACCCCGGGGAGCTGTTTTTT. Its protein product is CASSFPGTGDPGELFF.

CDR3 sequence: CASSQETSGPTEQFF. The CDR3 coding sequence is TGTGCCAGCAGCCAAGAAACTAGCGGGCCCACTGAGCAGTTCTTC. The chain recombines TRBV4-2 with TRBJ2-1; 9 nucleotides align to TRBD2. There are 15 residues in the CDR3. The V segment lost 0 bases and the J segment 9 bases; nucleotides outside the gene matches: 6. Per germline, CDR1 LGHNA and CDR2 YNFKEQ.

The J gene is TRBJ1-3, the V gene TRBV4-1; 8 nucleotides align to TRBD1. With 4 bases clipped from V and 4 bases from J, the junction kept 6 bases outside the gene matches. The CDR3 is 15 residues long. Per germline, CDR1 MGHRA and CDR2 YSYEKL. The CDR3 is CASSPSGGLGNTIYF. In DNA form, the CDR3 reads TGCGCCAGCAGCCCGTCAGGGGGCCTCGGAAACACCATATATTTT.

This clone is a singleton in its sample. This sequence joins TRBV9 and TRBJ1-2; 8 bases align to TRBD1. This CDR3 is 14 amino acids long. V lost 3 bases to trimming and J lost 4 bases; unmatched junction nucleotides: 5. The V gene's germline CDR1 is SGDLS and CDR2 YYNGEE. The CDR3 protein is CASSGPDRGYGYTF. The CDR3 region has the DNA TGTGCCAGCAGCGGCCCCGACAGGGGCTATGGCTACACCTTC.

The genes are TRBV7-2 and TRBJ2-1; the D gene is possibly TRBD2 (6 bases). The germline gives CDR1 SGHTA, CDR2 FQGNSA. The CDR3 loop spans 15 amino acids. The V gene lost 2 bases and the J gene lost 9 bases, with 17 bases spanning the gap. The CDR3 region is CASSLNQGSGAEQFF. DNA of the CDR3: TGTGCCAGCAGCTTAAATCAGGGTAGCGGAGCTGAGCAGTTCTTC.

V usage is TRBV11-2 and J usage is TRBJ2-7; D perhaps matches TRBD1 (6 bases). The ends were cut back, 0 bases at V and 3 bases at J, with 12 bases in the middle. The V gene's germline CDR1 is SGHAT and CDR2 FQNNGV. The CDR3 runs to 15 residues. CDR3 in amino acids: CASSLDPGAGYEQYF. The CDR3 coding sequence is TGTGCCAGCAGCTTAGACCCAGGGGCGGGCTACGAGCAGTACTTC.